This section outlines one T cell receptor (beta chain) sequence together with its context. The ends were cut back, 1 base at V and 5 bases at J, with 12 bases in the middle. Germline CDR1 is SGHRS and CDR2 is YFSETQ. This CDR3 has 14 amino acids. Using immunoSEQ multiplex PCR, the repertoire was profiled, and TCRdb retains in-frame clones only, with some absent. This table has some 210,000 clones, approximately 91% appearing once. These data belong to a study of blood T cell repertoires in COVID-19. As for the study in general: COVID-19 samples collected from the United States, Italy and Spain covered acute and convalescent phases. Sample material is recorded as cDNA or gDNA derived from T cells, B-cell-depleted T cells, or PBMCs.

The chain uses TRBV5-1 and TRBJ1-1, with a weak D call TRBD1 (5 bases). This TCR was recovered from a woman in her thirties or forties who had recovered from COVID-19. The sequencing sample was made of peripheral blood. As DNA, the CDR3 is TGCGCCAGCAGCTTGAGAGACAAGGGGACTGAAGCTTTCTTT. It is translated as CASSLRDKGTEAFF.